This T cell receptor beta chain comes out of a study of blood T cells in healthy people across ages. A few counts support this clonotype. As yet, its antigen is unknown. At one end, the junction sequence differs from germline, possibly due to a read error. Study findings and constraints: Getting older went along with TCR beta diversity per million T cells dropping roughly linearly. Estimated diversity that came from one million T cells was considered an underestimate.

The CDR3 is made up of 16 amino acids. CDR1 is SNHLY and CDR2 is FYNNEI in the germline V gene. The use of a sample-barcoded 5' primer and a J-beta primer mix characterized a second PCR of roughly 7 to 11 cycles. All cDNA molecules were each tagged by a template-switch adaptor with 12 random nucleotides. TCRdb re-called the 5' RACE reads with MiXCR, one entry per CDR3 protein. The repertoire has about 830,000 distinct CDR3 sequences, 62% of them found once; the top ten carry about 30%. The sequenced sample was blood. V and J are TRBV2 and TRBJ2-1, with 7 bases that match TRBD1. The sequence came from a man aged 25 to 40 in good health. The CDR3 region has the DNA TGTGCTAGCAGTGAAGTCTACCAGGGGGTTGGGAATGAGCAGTTCTTC. Translating gives CASSEVYQGVGNEQFF.